This T cell receptor (beta chain) was sequenced for a study of blood T cell repertoires in COVID-19. Overall study context: Collection of acute and convalescent COVID-19 samples took place in the United States, Italy and Spain. Nucleic acid was either cDNA or gDNA, and it came from T cells, B-cell-depleted T cells, or PBMCs.

In the original workflow: Estimated nucleated cell counts came from reference gene primer amplification. Only in-frame clones appear in the TCRdb table, and some are missing; sequencing was by immunoSEQ multiplex PCR. V and J calls and clone size are those listed in that table; D and trimming were worked out from the DNA. Of some 130,000 clones in the sample, approximately 89% are singletons; the top ten hold about a tenth. There are 13 residues in the CDR3. Germline V CDR1 and CDR2: SGHDT, YYEEEE. V dropped 5 bases and J dropped 7; count of bases not matched to a gene: 6. Sequences were obtained from peripheral blood. This chain connects TRBV5-6 to TRBJ1-2, with 9 bases aligning to TRBD1. This TCR came from a man aged 50-59 years with acute or convalescent COVID-19. As DNA, the CDR3 is TGTGCCAGCAGGTACAGGGGGCGAGGTGGCTACACCTTC. Protein sequence: CASRYRGRGGYTF.